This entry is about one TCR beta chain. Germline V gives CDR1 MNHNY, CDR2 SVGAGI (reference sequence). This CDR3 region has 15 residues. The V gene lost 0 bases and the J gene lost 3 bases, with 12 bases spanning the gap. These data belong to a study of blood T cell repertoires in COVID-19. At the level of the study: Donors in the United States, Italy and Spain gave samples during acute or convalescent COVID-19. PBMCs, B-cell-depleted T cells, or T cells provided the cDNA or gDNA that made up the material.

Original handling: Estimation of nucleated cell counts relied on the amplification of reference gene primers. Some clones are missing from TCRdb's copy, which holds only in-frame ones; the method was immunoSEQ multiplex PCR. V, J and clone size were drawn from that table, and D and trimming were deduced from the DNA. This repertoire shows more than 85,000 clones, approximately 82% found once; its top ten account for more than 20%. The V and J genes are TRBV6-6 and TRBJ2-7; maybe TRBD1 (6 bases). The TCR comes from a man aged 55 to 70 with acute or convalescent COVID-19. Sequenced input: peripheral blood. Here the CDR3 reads CASSYSIQGNYEQYF. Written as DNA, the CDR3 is TGTGCCAGCAGTTACTCGATTCAGGGGAACTACGAGCAGTACTTC.